Below, 25 T cell receptor beta chains from the same sample are listed, as sequenced in a study of beta chain features in type 1 diabetes. All of the isolated RNA was reverse transcribed, so expressed TCRB transcripts were sequenced. TCRdb's table, derived via immunoSEQ multiplex PCR, lists solely in-frame clones and lacks some. Of 970,000 or so clones listed, roughly 15% are singletons. The sequenced sample consisted of naive CD4+ T cells from blood. The receptors stem from a woman aged 18-35 years in good health.

The chain links TRBV6-5 to TRBJ1-4; perhaps TRBD1 as D (5 bases). The CDR3 consists of 15 residues. Germline CDR1 is MNHEY and CDR2 is SVGAGI. V dropped 3 bases and J dropped 3 bases, with 11 bases sitting between them. In DNA form, the CDR3 reads TGTGCCAGCAGTTATTCCCAGGGATCTAATGAAAAACTGTTTTTT. As protein: CASSYSQGSNEKLFF.

The rearrangement links TRBV2 to TRBJ2-3, with D tentatively TRBD2 (6 bases). Trimming pared 4 bases from V and 2 bases from J, leaving 13 bases between. CDR3 length equals 15 residues. Germline CDR1 is SNHLY and CDR2 is FYNNEI. The CDR3 sequence: CASSVGAGSTDTQYF. The CDR3 coding sequence is TGTGCCAGCAGTGTAGGTGCGGGGTCCACAGATACGCAGTATTTT.

V and J are TRBV20-1 and TRBJ1-2; D unresolved. Trimming pared 6 bases from V and 8 bases from J, leaving 13 bases between. This CDR3 spans 11 amino acids. Germline CDR1 DFQATT, CDR2 SNEGSKA (reference sequence). The CDR3 loop is CSARLQGGYTF. CDR3 sequence (DNA): TGCAGTGCAAGACTCCAAGGGGGCTACACCTTC.

This clone was detected only a few times. The chain recombines TRBV6-4 with TRBJ2-3; 9 bases map to TRBD2. V gave up 3 bases and J gave up 8 bases; unmatched junction bases: 6. CDR1 is MRHNA, CDR2 SNTAGT, per germline. The CDR3 loop spans 14 amino acids. The CDR3 region has the DNA TGTGCCAGCAGTGAACTAGCGGGTAGGGGTACGCAGTATTTT. Its translation is CASSELAGRGTQYF.

In this sample, this clone turned up a few times. The V call is TRBV7-2, the J call TRBJ2-7; D is tentatively TRBD1 or TRBD2 (5 bases each). V was clipped by 2 bases and J by 7 bases, with 9 bases between them. Germline V gives CDR1 SGHTA, CDR2 FQGNSA. The CDR3 contains 12 residues. The CDR3 reads CASSLLGVEQYF. CDR3 DNA sequence: TGTGCCAGCAGCTTATTGGGGGTAGAGCAGTACTTC. The full variable domain, its missing parts supplied by reference TRBV7-2 and TRBJ2-7, is GAGVSQSPSNKVTEKGKDVELRCDPISGHTALYWYRQSLGQGLEFLIYFQGNSAPDKSGLPSDRFSAERTGGSVSTLTIQRTQQEDSAVYLCASSLLGVEQYFGPGTRLTVT.

This clone came up a few times. The chain carries TRBV6-5 and TRBJ2-5, with D unclear. The V end lost 8 bases, the J end lost 4 bases, and 8 bases lay between the germline ends. The germline CDR1 and CDR2 sequences are MNHEY and SVGAGI. The CDR3 has 11 amino acids. This chain's CDR3 is CASGERETQYF. The CDR3 coding sequence is TGTGCCAGCGGTGAACGAGAGACCCAGTACTTC.

This clone came up a few times. This chain links TRBV7-3 with TRBJ2-5; 10 bases align to TRBD2. The CDR3 sequence is 16 residues long. The ends lost 5 bases at V and 5 bases at J; junction bases unmatched: 11. Germline V gene sequence: CDR1 SGHTA, CDR2 FQGTGA. CDR3 in amino acids: CASSPGSGRAWETQYF. The CDR3, as DNA: TGTGCCAGCAGCCCTGGGAGCGGGAGGGCCTGGGAGACCCAGTACTTC.

With regard to this clone: This sample also contains other DNA sequences that code for the same CDR3. The chain employs TRBV28 and TRBJ2-6; D ambiguous. Germline assignment: CDR1 MDHEN and CDR2 SYDVKM. V gave up 5 bases and J gave up 0 bases, with 5 bases separating them. The CDR3 runs to 14 residues. This CDR3 is CASSPDSGANVLTF. In DNA, the CDR3 is TGTGCCAGCAGTCCGGACTCTGGGGCCAACGTCCTGACTTTC.

This clone was counted only a few times. The chain employs TRBV29-1 and TRBJ2-7; 10 bases line up with TRBD1. The CDR3 runs 16 residues. J gave up 2 bases and V 7 bases, and 14 bases lay outside the gene matches. Germline V gene lookup returns CDR1 SQVTM and CDR2 ANQGSEA. CDR3 in amino acids: CSEPTGTGTGAYEQYF. The CDR3 bases are TGCAGCGAGCCTACGGGAACCGGGACAGGGGCCTACGAGCAGTACTTC.

The chain carries TRBV7-9 and TRBJ2-1; 10 bases line up with TRBD2. V was clipped by 2 bases and J by 1 base; unmatched bases: 8. The CDR3 is 18 amino acids. Germline assignment: CDR1 SEHNR and CDR2 FQNEAQ (reference sequence). CDR3: CASSLKFGLAESYNEQFF. In DNA form, the CDR3 reads TGTGCCAGCAGCTTAAAGTTTGGACTAGCGGAATCCTACAATGAGCAGTTCTTC.

The rearrangement joins TRBV28 to TRBJ2-1, with D possibly TRBD1 on 6 matching bases. V shed 6 bases and J shed 10 bases, with 13 bases lying between them. This CDR3 contains 12 residues. Germline V gene data show CDR1 as MDHEN and CDR2 as SYDVKM. CDR3 sequence: CASSPPGHEQFF. The CDR3 DNA reads as TGTGCCAGCAGCCCTCCGGGACACGAGCAGTTCTTC.

Of note for this clone: Distinct nucleotide sequences in the sample also encode this CDR3. The chain carries TRBV27 and TRBJ2-7; 7 nucleotides agree with TRBD1. The CDR3 totals 14 residues. The V segment lost 5 bases and the J segment 1 base; nucleotides outside the gene matches: 5. Germline values: CDR1 MNHEY, CDR2 SMNVEV (reference sequence). CDR3 protein: CASSLDRDSYEQYF. The CDR3, as DNA: TGTGCCAGCAGTCTCGACAGGGATTCCTACGAGCAGTACTTC.

This clone was found a few times. The V call is TRBV10-3, the J call TRBJ1-2, with D perhaps TRBD1 (6 bases). V was pared by 10 bases and J by 7 bases, with 19 bases between. The CDR3 covers 13 residues. Germline assignment: CDR1 ENHRY and CDR2 SYGVKD. The CDR3 sequence: CATGYGQYIGYTF. DNA for the CDR3: TGTGCCACCGGCTACGGACAGTATATTGGCTACACCTTC.

This clone was seen a few times. The J gene is TRBJ2-7, the V gene TRBV5-1; D perhaps matches TRBD1 (5 bases). Germline-derived CDR1 and CDR2 are SGHRS and YFSETQ. V shed 2 bases and J shed 6 bases, with 12 bases lying between them. The CDR3 has 13 residues. The CDR3 region is CASSFSSQGEQYF. The CDR3 DNA follows: TGCGCCAGCAGCTTTAGTAGTCAGGGCGAGCAGTACTTC.

This clone turned up a few times. The J gene is TRBJ2-7, the V gene TRBV27; 8 nucleotides align to TRBD2. With 3 bases clipped from V and 7 bases from J, the junction kept 11 bases outside the gene matches. Germline V CDR1 and CDR2: MNHEY, SMNVEV (reference sequence). The CDR3 sequence is 15 residues long. As DNA, the CDR3 is TGTGCCAGCAGTTTTGCTGGGAGAGGGACTAGGGAGCAGTACTTC. Translation gives CASSFAGRGTREQYF.

The chain carries TRBV7-2 and TRBJ1-5; no reliable D call. The CDR3 contains 13 residues. The V gene lost 3 bases and the J gene lost 6 bases, with 9 bases spanning the gap. The germline V gene has CDR1 SGHTA and CDR2 FQGNSA. CDR3 DNA: TGTGCCAGCAGCTTTTGGGAGTTTCAGCCCCAGCATTTT. Protein: CASSFWEFQPQHF.

The table lists this clone with a few counts. The chain uses TRBV10-3 and TRBJ2-7; the D is unclear. Trimming removed 8 bases at V and 3 bases at J, with 14 bases between. Germline lookup yields CDR1 ENHRY and CDR2 SYGVKD. This CDR3 has 13 residues. CDR3 nucleotide sequence: TGTGCCATCGGCGACCCAAAATACTACGAGCAGTACTTC. Amino acid sequence: CAIGDPKYYEQYF.

The chain employs TRBV27 and TRBJ2-4, with 7 bases lining up with TRBD1. Germline V CDR1 and CDR2: MNHEY, SMNVEV (reference sequence). This CDR3 comprises 13 residues. The V gene end was trimmed by 6 bases and the J gene end by 4 bases; junction bases not matched to a gene: 3. The CDR3 DNA follows: TGTGCCAGCAGACCGACAGGGAAAAACATTCAGTACTTC. It is translated as CASRPTGKNIQYF.

In its sample, this clone was seen a few times. The rearrangement joins TRBV28 to TRBJ2-2; D remains unclear. The V end lost 6 bases, the J end lost 7 bases, and 6 bases lay between the germline ends. The CDR3 spans 11 residues. Germline values: CDR1 MDHEN, CDR2 SYDVKM. The CDR3 here is CASRLGGELFF. The CDR3 nucleotides are TGTGCCAGCAGGCTGGGCGGGGAGCTGTTTTTT.

A few counts support this clone. The chain combines TRBV10-3 with TRBJ2-2; D is tentatively TRBD1 or TRBD2 (5 bases each). CDR1 is ENHRY and CDR2 is SYGVKD in the germline V gene. The V and J ends lost 5 bases and 1 base respectively, with 11 bases between them. CDR3 length equals 15 residues. The CDR3 here is CAISLRDGNTGELFF. The CDR3 DNA sequence: TGTGCCATCAGTCTCAGGGACGGGAACACCGGGGAGCTGTTTTTT.

This clone was picked up a small number of times. The gene calls are TRBV7-2 and TRBJ2-1; 12 nucleotides line up with TRBD2. The CDR3 has 15 amino acids. Germline values: CDR1 SGHTA, CDR2 FQGNSA. V trimming: 4 bases; J trimming: 7 bases; junction bases outside the gene matches: 5. In DNA, the CDR3 is TGTGCCAGCAGCTCAAGGACTAGCGGGATTAATGAGCAGTTCTTC. Its protein product is CASSSRTSGINEQFF.

V is TRBV6-5 and J is TRBJ2-7; 7 nucleotides align to TRBD2. The CDR3 sequence is 15 residues long. V lost 0 bases, J lost 7 bases, and 9 bases stayed unmatched. Germline loops: CDR1 MNHEY, CDR2 SVGAGI. CDR3 in amino acids: CASSYSRRESGEQYF. The CDR3 DNA is TGTGCCAGCAGTTACTCGAGGCGGGAGAGCGGAGAGCAGTACTTC.

This sequence joins TRBV9 and TRBJ2-1; D might be TRBD1 (6 bases). The CDR3 is 15 amino acids. Germline V gene lookup returns CDR1 SGDLS and CDR2 YYNGEE. V dropped 1 base and J dropped 6 bases, with 14 bases sitting between them. The CDR3 sequence is CASSVSQGLSNEQFF. CDR3 nucleotides: TGTGCCAGCAGCGTATCACAGGGTCTCTCCAATGAGCAGTTCTTC.

This clone was observed a few times. The genes are TRBV9 and TRBJ2-3; TRBD2 matches 9 bases. V trimming: 7 bases; J trimming: 5 bases; junction bases outside the gene matches: 14. The germline V gene encodes CDR1 SGDLS and CDR2 YYNGEE. This CDR3 has 16 residues. This chain's CDR3 is CASGDAGGPPGDTQYF. The CDR3 DNA reads as TGTGCCAGCGGCGATGCGGGAGGGCCTCCTGGAGATACGCAGTATTTT.

This chain connects TRBV25-1 to TRBJ2-6; tentatively, D is TRBD1 (5 bases). The CDR3 contains 14 residues. Trimming cost V 4 bases and J 4 bases, with 8 bases left between them. Per germline, CDR1 MGHDK and CDR2 SYGVNS. CDR3: CASSVTGGANVLTF. CDR3 bases: TGTGCCAGCAGTGTAACAGGAGGGGCCAACGTCCTGACTTTC.